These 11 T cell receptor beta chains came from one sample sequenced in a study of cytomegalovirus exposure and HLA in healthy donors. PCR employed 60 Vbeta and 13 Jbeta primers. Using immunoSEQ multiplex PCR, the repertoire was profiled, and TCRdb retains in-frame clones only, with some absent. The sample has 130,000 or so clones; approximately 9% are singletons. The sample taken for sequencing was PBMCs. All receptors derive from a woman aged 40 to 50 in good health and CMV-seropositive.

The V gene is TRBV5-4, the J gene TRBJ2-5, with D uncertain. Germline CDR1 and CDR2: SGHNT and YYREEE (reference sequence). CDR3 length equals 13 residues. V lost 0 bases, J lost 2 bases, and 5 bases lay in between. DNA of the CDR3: TGTGCCAGCAGCTTGGCGTTGCAAGAGACCCAGTACTTC. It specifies CASSLALQETQYF.

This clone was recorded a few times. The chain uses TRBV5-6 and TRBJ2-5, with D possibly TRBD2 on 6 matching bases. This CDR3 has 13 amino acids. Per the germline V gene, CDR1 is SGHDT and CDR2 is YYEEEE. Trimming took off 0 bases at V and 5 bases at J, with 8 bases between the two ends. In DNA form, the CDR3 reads TGTGCCAGCAGCTTGGCCGGGGGTGAGACCCAGTACTTC. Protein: CASSLAGGETQYF.

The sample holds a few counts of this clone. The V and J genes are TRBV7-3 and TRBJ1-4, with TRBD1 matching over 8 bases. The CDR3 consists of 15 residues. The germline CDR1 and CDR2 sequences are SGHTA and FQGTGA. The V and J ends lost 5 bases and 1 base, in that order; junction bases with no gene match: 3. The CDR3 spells CASSATGGTNEKLFF. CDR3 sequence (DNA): TGTGCCAGCAGCGCAACAGGGGGAACTAATGAAAAACTGTTTTTT. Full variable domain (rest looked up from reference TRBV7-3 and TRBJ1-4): GAGVSQTPSNKVTEKGKYVELRCDPISGHTALYWYRQSLGQGPEFLIYFQGTGAADDSGLPNDRFFAVRPEGSVSTLKIQRTERGDSAVYLCASSATGGTNEKLFFGSGTQLSVL.

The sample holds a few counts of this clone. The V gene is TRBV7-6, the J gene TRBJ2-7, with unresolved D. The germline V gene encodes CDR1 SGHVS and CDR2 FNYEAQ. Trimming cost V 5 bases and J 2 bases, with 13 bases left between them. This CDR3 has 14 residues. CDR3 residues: CASSPTSTPYEQYF. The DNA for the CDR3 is TGTGCCAGCAGCCCGACATCGACCCCCTACGAGCAGTACTTC.

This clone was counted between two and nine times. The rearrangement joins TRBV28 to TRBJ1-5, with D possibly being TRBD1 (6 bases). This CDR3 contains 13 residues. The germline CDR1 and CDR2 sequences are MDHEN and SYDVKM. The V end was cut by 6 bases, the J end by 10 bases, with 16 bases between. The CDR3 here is CASRATTGQPQHF. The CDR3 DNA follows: TGTGCCAGCAGGGCCACGACAGGTCAACCCCAGCATTTT. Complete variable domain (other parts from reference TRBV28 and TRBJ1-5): DVKVTQSSRYLVKRTGEKVFLECVQDMDHENMFWYRQDPGLGLRLIYFSYDVKMKEKGDIPEGYSVSREKKERFSLILESASTNQTSMYLCASRATTGQPQHFGDGTRLSIL.

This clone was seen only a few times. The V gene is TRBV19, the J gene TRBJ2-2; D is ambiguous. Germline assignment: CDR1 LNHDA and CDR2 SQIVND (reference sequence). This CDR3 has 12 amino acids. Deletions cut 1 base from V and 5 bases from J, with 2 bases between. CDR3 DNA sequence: TGTGCCAGTAGTATAGCAACCGGGGAGCTGTTTTTT. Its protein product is CASSIATGELFF.

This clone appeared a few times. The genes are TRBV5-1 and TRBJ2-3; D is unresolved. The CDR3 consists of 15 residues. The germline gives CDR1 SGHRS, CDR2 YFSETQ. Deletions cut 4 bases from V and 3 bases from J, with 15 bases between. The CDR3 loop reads CASSLSGPPTDTQYF. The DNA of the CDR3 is TGCGCCAGCAGCCTGTCAGGCCCACCAACAGATACGCAGTATTTT. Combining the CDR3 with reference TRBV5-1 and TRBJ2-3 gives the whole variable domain KAGVTQTPRYLIKTRGQQVTLSCSPISGHRSVSWYQQTPGQGLQFLFEYFSETQRNKGNFPGRFSGRQFSNSRSEMNVSTLELGDSALYLCASSLSGPPTDTQYFGPGTRLTVL.

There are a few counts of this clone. The CDR3 is CASSQYTGELFF. The CDR3 DNA sequence: TGTGCCAGCAGCCAATACACCGGGGAGCTGTTTTTT. V is TRBV7-9 and J is TRBJ2-2; unclear D gene. Trimming removed 5 bases from V and 3 bases from J, with 4 bases in between. This CDR3 comprises 12 residues. Germline V gene sequence: CDR1 SEHNR, CDR2 FQNEAQ (reference sequence).

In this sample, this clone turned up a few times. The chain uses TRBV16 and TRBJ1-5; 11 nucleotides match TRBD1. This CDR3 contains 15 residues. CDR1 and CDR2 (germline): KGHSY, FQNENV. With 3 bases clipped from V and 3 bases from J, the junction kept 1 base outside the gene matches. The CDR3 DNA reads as TGTGCCAGCAGCCAGGACAGGGGGCTCAATCAGCCCCAGCATTTT. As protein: CASSQDRGLNQPQHF.

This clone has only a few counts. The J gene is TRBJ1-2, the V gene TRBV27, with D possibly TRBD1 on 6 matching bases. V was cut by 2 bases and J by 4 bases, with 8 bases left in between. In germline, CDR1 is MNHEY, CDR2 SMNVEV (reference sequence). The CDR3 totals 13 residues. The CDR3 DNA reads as TGTGCCAGCAGTTTAACAGGGTTCTATGGCTACACCTTC. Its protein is CASSLTGFYGYTF.

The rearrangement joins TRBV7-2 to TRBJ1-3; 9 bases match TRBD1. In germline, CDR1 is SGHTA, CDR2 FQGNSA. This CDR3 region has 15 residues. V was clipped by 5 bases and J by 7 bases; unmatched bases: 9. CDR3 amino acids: CASSPRTGDWNTIYF. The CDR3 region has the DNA TGTGCCAGCAGCCCCCGGACAGGGGATTGGAACACCATATATTTT. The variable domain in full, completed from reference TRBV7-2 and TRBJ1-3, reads GAGVSQSPSNKVTEKGKDVELRCDPISGHTALYWYRQSLGQGLEFLIYFQGNSAPDKSGLPSDRFSAERTGGSVSTLTIQRTQQEDSAVYLCASSPRTGDWNTIYFGEGSWLTVV.